This TCR beta chain was recorded in a study of vaccination and CD4 T cells after COVID-19 (dated by TCRdb to between 2021 and 2023). Turning to the overall study: In the convalescent cohort there were six males and four females, among whom were two Hispanic individuals, seven Caucasians, two Asians and one multiracial person. Participants got two doses of the Pfizer-BioNTech BNT162b2 vaccine (n=8) or two doses of the Moderna mRNA-1273 vaccine (n=2). Post-COVID blood samples were collected from convalescent patients a median of approximately 100 days after diagnosis, with a range of about 30 to 170 days. Post-vaccine blood samples were obtained a median of around 74 days after the second vaccine dose, with a range of about 14 to 250 days. The cultures were stimulated with overlapping spike peptide pools from SARS-CoV-2 and from the common cold coronaviruses HCoV-NL63, HCoV-OC43 and HCoV-229E. In control cultures, a CEFX viral epitope pool was used as positive control, an HIV-1 Nef peptide pool was used as negative control, or no peptide was added. In around nine COVID-19 convalescent patients and a handful of infection-naive healthy vaccine recipients, the spike-specific CD4+ TCR repertoire before mRNA vaccination was compared with the repertoire after mRNA vaccination. An earlier paper using these donors assessed, at the TCR clonotype level, memory CD4+ T cell crossreactivity between SARS-CoV-2 and common cold coronavirus spike proteins. Results and caveats for the whole study, not just this receptor: Of the vaccine-specific clones found in convalescent patients, nearly all (304 of 307) were mono-reactive for SARS-CoV-2 spike instead of being cross-reactive with common cold coronaviruses. The number of convalescent patients in the study was relatively small, and the study did not examine early timepoints following natural infection. Among the post-vaccine SARS-CoV-2-reactive clones in convalescent patients, a median about 89% showed up only after vaccination, which suggests vaccine-specific priming. The median count of SARS-CoV-2-reactive clonotypes went up from 20 to 25 after infection to 38 after vaccination, although the change was not significant.

Concerning this clonotype itself: Its antigen is currently not known. No base quality values were provided; no much bigger clone lies one nucleotide off.

Taken with the paper, the label for treatment or condition translates to: approximately 9-day PBMC culture with coronavirus spike peptide pools or control peptides (ViraFEST assay). CD4+ T cells from unexposed donors were collected before the COVID-19 pandemic (2011-2018). The ViraFEST assay, used in the study, expanded antigen-specific T cells with peptide pools and then identified the expanded clonotypes through TCR sequencing. Fewer than 2.5 million PBMCs per well were cultured in IMDM with approximately 5.2% human AB serum and approximately 9.8 IU/ml IL-2, plus 10 ug/ml peptide pools. On days 3 and 7, half of the culture medium was replaced with fresh IL-2-containing medium. After roughly 9 days of culture, CD4+ T cells were isolated by negative selection with the EasySep CD4+ T cell isolation kit. Unexposed donor CD4+ T cells were tested for reactivity to SARS-CoV-2 S and N and four common cold coronavirus spike pools, as cell number allowed. Ficoll-Paque Plus gradient centrifugation was used to isolate PBMCs from whole blood, and the isolated PBMCs were then either used fresh or cryopreserved at -140C. Each culture condition was generally run in triplicate wells. Leukapheresis product for the unexposed donors was purchased commercially.

Library preparation was by PCR. At the Johns Hopkins FTIC core, DNA from the cultured CD4+ T cells underwent TCR sequencing with the Oncomine TCR Beta short-read assay. The QIAamp micro DNA kit was used to extract genomic DNA from the cultured CD4+ T cells. Oncomine TCR Beta libraries from cultured CD4+ T cells were pooled with unique dual indexes and sequenced on an Illumina iSeq 100. The paper's data handling went like this. Non-productive sequences were removed, and CDR3s that did not start with C, did not end with F or W, or were shorter than 7 amino acids were discarded. The MANAFEST web application identified antigen-specific clonotypes by comparing peptide-stimulated wells against reference wells and other culture wells. Positive clones required FDR below 0.05, an odds ratio above 5, and productive frequency above 0.1% in at least two of three replicate wells. A clonotype was classed as cross-reactive if the clonotype showed significant expansion both in SARS-CoV-2 spike wells and in at least one common cold coronavirus spike condition. Similarity between CDR3 sequences was evaluated in R version 3.6.1 using Levenshtein distances (stringdist) and unrooted phylogenetic trees (ape). The public reads were reprocessed in TCRdb via fastp at Q25 and MiXCR, keeping in-frame beta chains. CDR3 protein duplicates are merged, each entry listing the most common genes and DNA. The authors' filters were not applied to this entry. For this sample there are 1,500 to 2,000 distinct CDR3 sequences; just under 20% appear just once. Of the sample, roughly three fifths falls within the top ten clones.

Trimming costs V 0 bases and J 1 base, and their ends lie 9 bases apart. Looking up the germline V gene yields CDR1 KGHSH and CDR2 LQKENI. Counted from cysteine to phenylalanine, this CDR3 has 15 amino acids. The read is trimmed to its CDR3 DNA, 45 bases read in frame from base 1. The receptor chain draws on TRBV18 and TRBJ1-1; the D gene is not confidently resolved. This clonotype was sampled from a human donor in good health. The source material was CD4+ T cells from blood, cultured in vitro. The nucleotides read TGTGCCAGCTCACCACCGGGGAGGTCGAACACTGAAGCTTTCTTT. Its coded protein is CASSPPGRSNTEAFF.